These 25 T cell receptor beta chains came from one sample sequenced in a study of T cell responses to AZD1222 COVID-19 vaccine. Generated by immunoSEQ multiplex PCR, the TCRdb table keeps only in-frame clones and is missing some. Altogether 190,000 or so clones are present, roughly 91% being singletons, with the ten largest covering roughly 25%. The source material was peripheral blood, sampled 28 days after the second AZD1222 dose. These receptors came from an adult who received the AZD1222 COVID-19 vaccine.

This clone was found a few times. The rearrangement uses TRBV18 and TRBJ2-7, with 11 bases matching TRBD1. This CDR3 is built from 16 residues. Germline CDR1 and CDR2: KGHSH and LQKENI. V was clipped by 4 bases and J by 5 bases; unmatched bases: 10. CDR3 amino acids: CASSLRAGTGGDEQYF. In nucleotides, the CDR3 is TGTGCCAGCTCACTTCGAGCCGGGACAGGGGGGGACGAGCAGTACTTC. Full variable domain (missing parts from reference TRBV18 and TRBJ2-7): NAGVMQNPRHLVRRRGQEARLRCSPMKGHSHVYWYRQLPEEGLKFMVYLQKENIIDESGMPKERFSAEFPKEGPSILRIQQVVRGDSAAYFCASSLRAGTGGDEQYFGPGTRLTVT.

This clone appeared a few times. The V and J genes are TRBV9 and TRBJ2-1, with D perhaps TRBD2 (5 bases). This CDR3 comprises 15 residues. CDR1 SGDLS and CDR2 YYNGEE come from the germline V gene. Trimming took off 0 bases at V and 4 bases at J, with 11 bases between the two ends. The CDR3 protein is CASSVAEGGYNEQFF. The CDR3 DNA reads as TGTGCCAGCAGCGTAGCTGAGGGTGGTTACAATGAGCAGTTCTTC.

Details on this clone: Since the CDR3 does not end with the conserved phenylalanine or tryptophan, this likely comes from a read error. The DNA is omitted, as the CDR3 cannot be located on it reliably, and the CDR3 follows TCRdb's listing. V gene TRBV28 combines with J gene TRBJ2-7. The CDR3 numbers 12 amino acids, ends counted. Germline assignment: CDR1 MDHEN and CDR2 SYDVKM. The chain's CDR3 is CASSPNVEAVSL.

The rearrangement joins TRBV5-1 to TRBJ2-5; 7 nucleotides agree with TRBD2. Germline loops: CDR1 SGHRS, CDR2 YFSETQ. Germline trimming cut 0 bases from V and 5 bases from J; bases unmatched to any gene: 7. The CDR3 has 15 residues. The CDR3: CASSLVAAGRETQYF. The CDR3, as DNA: TGCGCCAGCAGCTTGGTGGCAGCGGGACGGGAGACCCAGTACTTC.

V and J are TRBV6-2 or TRBV6-3 and TRBJ2-5; 7 positions agree with TRBD2. This CDR3 contains 15 residues. Germline assignment: CDR1 MNHEY and CDR2 SVGEGT. The trim removed 0 bases at V and 5 bases at J, leaving 6 bases unmatched. CDR3 residues: CASSYSDLGGETQYF. The CDR3 DNA reads as TGTGCCAGCAGTTACTCGGATCTGGGAGGGGAGACCCAGTACTTC.

A remark on this clone: The same CDR3 can be traced to other DNA sequences in this sample. The chain uses TRBV6-5 and TRBJ2-7; D unresolved. The germline V and J ends were trimmed by 6 bases and 3 bases, with 12 bases remaining between them. CDR1 MNHEY and CDR2 SVGAGI come from the germline V gene. This CDR3 is built from 13 residues. CDR3 residues: CASSRTGSYEQYF. CDR3 nucleotide sequence: TGTGCCAGCAGCCGAACTGGAAGCTACGAGCAGTACTTC.

The chain is built from TRBV18 and TRBJ2-3; D uncertain. The CDR3 runs 14 residues. V lost 1 base and J 3 bases, leaving 8 bases between the germline ends. The germline CDR1 and CDR2 sequences are KGHSH and LQKENI. CDR3 DNA sequence: TGTGCCAGCTCACCACTGTCGCCTACAGATACGCAGTATTTT. Translation: CASSPLSPTDTQYF. Supplemented by reference TRBV18 and TRBJ2-3, the full variable domain reads NAGVMQNPRHLVRRRGQEARLRCSPMKGHSHVYWYRQLPEEGLKFMVYLQKENIIDESGMPKERFSAEFPKEGPSILRIQQVVRGDSAAYFCASSPLSPTDTQYFGPGTRLTVL.

Regarding this clone: Other DNA variants within this sample encode the same CDR3. This chain joins TRBV7-2 and TRBJ1-6, with D unclear. This CDR3 is built from 14 residues. Per germline, CDR1 SGHTA and CDR2 FQGNSA. The V end was cut by 0 bases, the J end by 8 bases, with 8 bases between. CDR3 protein: CASSLAPGDSPLHF. The CDR3 DNA sequence: TGTGCCAGCAGCTTAGCTCCAGGTGATTCACCCCTCCACTTT.

This clone turned up a few times. The V gene is TRBV21-1, the J gene TRBJ2-7; TRBD2 was called by the table and not checked on the DNA. TRBV21-1 is flagged as a pseudogene. The CDR3 covers 14 residues. The CDR3 here is CASSKGTSGYEQYF. The CDR3 nucleotides read TGTGCCAGCAGCAAGGGGACTAGCGGCTACGAGCAGTACTTC.

This clone was seen ten or more times. V is TRBV5-4 and J is TRBJ2-7; tentative D call: TRBD2 (6 bases). The CDR3 sequence is 14 residues long. Trimming took 1 base from V and 6 from J, leaving 14 bases between them. Germline V gene lookup returns CDR1 SGHNT and CDR2 YYREEE (reference sequence). CDR3 bases: TGTGCCAGCAGCTTGCTTCTGGAGGGTCGCGAGCAGTACTTC. The encoded protein is CASSLLLEGREQYF.

The rearrangement joins TRBV9 to TRBJ2-5, with unresolved D. The CDR3 totals 13 residues. Germline assignment: CDR1 SGDLS and CDR2 YYNGEE. Trimming cost V 2 bases and J 7 bases, with 12 bases left between them. CDR3 bases: TGTGCCAGCAGCGTGAGGTCCGCAGGGACCCAGTACTTC. Its translation is CASSVRSAGTQYF.

This chain uses TRBV18 with TRBJ2-7; tentative D call: TRBD1 (6 bases). Germline values: CDR1 KGHSH, CDR2 LQKENI. The V end lost 0 bases, the J end lost 3 bases, and 9 bases lay between the germline ends. The CDR3 loop spans 14 amino acids. The CDR3 sequence is CASSPPGHRYEQYF. The CDR3 region has the DNA TGTGCCAGCTCACCACCGGGACACCGCTACGAGCAGTACTTC. Using reference TRBV18 and TRBJ2-7 for the parts outside the CDR3, the full variable domain is NAGVMQNPRHLVRRRGQEARLRCSPMKGHSHVYWYRQLPEEGLKFMVYLQKENIIDESGMPKERFSAEFPKEGPSILRIQQVVRGDSAAYFCASSPPGHRYEQYFGPGTRLTVT.

A word on this clone: The same CDR3 is also encoded by other DNA sequences in this sample. The gene calls are TRBV5-1 and TRBJ2-3; D remains ambiguous. Trimming removed 1 base from V and 3 bases from J, with 3 bases in between. The V gene's germline CDR1 is SGHRS and CDR2 YFSETQ. There are 12 residues in the CDR3. The CDR3 protein is CASSLSTDTQYF. In DNA form, the CDR3 reads TGCGCCAGCAGCTTGTCGACAGATACGCAGTATTTT. Combining the CDR3 with reference TRBV5-1 and TRBJ2-3 gives the whole variable domain KAGVTQTPRYLIKTRGQQVTLSCSPISGHRSVSWYQQTPGQGLQFLFEYFSETQRNKGNFPGRFSGRQFSNSRSEMNVSTLELGDSALYLCASSLSTDTQYFGPGTRLTVL.

V and J are TRBV19 and TRBJ2-7; 7 bases match TRBD1. The CDR3 contains 16 residues. V lost 5 bases to trimming and J lost 2 bases; unmatched junction nucleotides: 12. CDR1 LNHDA and CDR2 SQIVND come from the germline V gene (reference sequence). The CDR3 here is CASSRPKQGRTYEQYF. The CDR3 DNA sequence: TGTGCCAGTAGTCGCCCAAAACAGGGGCGAACCTACGAGCAGTACTTC.

This chain links TRBV11-3 with TRBJ2-2; 11 positions agree with TRBD2. Germline V gives CDR1 SGHNT, CDR2 YENEEA. V lost 4 bases, J lost 3 bases, and 7 bases stayed unmatched. This CDR3 is built from 17 residues. CDR3 coding DNA: TGTGCCAGCAGCTCACCCGGGACTAGCGGTTACACCGGGGAGCTGTTTTTT. This codes for CASSSPGTSGYTGELFF.

V is TRBV2 and J is TRBJ1-2; D is unclear. Germline loops: CDR1 SNHLY, CDR2 FYNNEI. Trimming shortened V by 8 bases and J by 2 bases, and 15 bases separated the two germline ends. The CDR3 loop spans 14 amino acids. CDR3 sequence: CASSSKTVNYGYTF. In DNA, the CDR3 is TGTGCCAGCTCCTCCAAGACCGTAAACTATGGCTACACCTTC.

This chain connects TRBV27 to TRBJ2-1, with 11 nucleotides matching TRBD2. Germline-derived CDR1 and CDR2 are MNHEY and SMNVEV (reference sequence). Trimming at V came to 6 bases and at J to 9 bases, leaving 10 bases not matched to a gene. The CDR3 length is 15 residues. Here the CDR3 DNA reads TGTGCCAGCAGCTTACTAGCGGGAGTCGACGGTGAGCAGTTCTTC. This translates into CASSLLAGVDGEQFF.

The V and J genes are TRBV28 and TRBJ1-2; D remains unclear. Trimming took off 7 bases at V and 8 bases at J, with 11 bases between the two ends. The CDR3 spans 11 residues. Looked up from germline, CDR1 is MDHEN and CDR2 is SYDVKM. The CDR3 DNA follows: TGTGCCAGCACTGGGGTAGGGGGCTACACCTTC. It specifies CASTGVGGYTF.

The chain is built from TRBV30 and TRBJ1-2; no firm D call. V gave up 6 bases and J gave up 8 bases, with 10 bases separating them. CDR1 and CDR2 (germline): GTSNPN, SVGIG (reference sequence). CDR3 size: 10 residues. The CDR3, as DNA: TGTGCCTGCCCGGGAAAAGGCTACACCTTC. It is translated as CACPGKGYTF.

The chain employs TRBV5-4 and TRBJ2-2; possible D gene TRBD2, 6 bases. CDR3 size: 14 residues. The V end lost 3 bases, the J end lost 7 bases, and 13 bases lay between the germline ends. In germline, CDR1 is SGHNT, CDR2 YYREEE (reference sequence). Here the CDR3 DNA reads TGTGCCAGCAGCTCCCCGGGGGAGAACGGGGAGCTGTTTTTT. Protein: CASSSPGENGELFF. The full variable domain, with the rest looked up from reference TRBV5-4 and TRBJ2-2, is ETGVTQSPTHLIKTRGQQVTLRCSSQSGHNTVSWYQQALGQGPQFIFQYYREEENGRGNFPPRFSGLQFPNYSSELNVNALELDDSALYLCASSSPGENGELFFGEGSRLTVL.

The chain combines TRBV6-6 with TRBJ2-7; a weak D match, TRBD1 (6 bases). The CDR3 consists of 15 residues. CDR1 is MNHNY, CDR2 SVGAGI, per germline (reference sequence). Trimming stripped 0 bases from V and 1 base from J, with 10 bases between. CDR3 residues: CASSYSQGASYEQYF. CDR3 nucleotide sequence: TGTGCCAGCAGTTACTCACAGGGAGCGTCCTACGAGCAGTACTTC.

This chain joins TRBV7-8 and TRBJ2-1, with TRBD2 matching 10 bases. The CDR3 is made up of 15 amino acids. The V and J ends lost 5 bases and 3 bases, in that order; junction bases with no gene match: 4. Germline CDR1 and CDR2: SGHVS and FQNEAQ. CDR3 region: CASSNLAGVYNEQFF. The CDR3 coding sequence is TGTGCCAGCAGCAACCTAGCGGGAGTCTACAATGAGCAGTTCTTC. Full variable domain (missing parts from reference TRBV7-8 and TRBJ2-1): GAGVSQSPRYKVAKRGQDVALRCDPISGHVSLFWYQQALGQGPEFLTYFQNEAQLDKSGLPSDRFFAERPEGSVSTLKIQRTQQEDSAVYLCASSNLAGVYNEQFFGPGTRLTVL.

The chain recombines TRBV6-2 or TRBV6-3 with TRBJ2-1, with 8 bases identical to TRBD2. The trim removed 5 bases at V and 4 bases at J, leaving 7 bases unmatched. Germline values: CDR1 MNHEY, CDR2 SVGEGT. The CDR3 runs to 15 residues. This chain's CDR3 is CASSRAGVKYNEQFF. Written as DNA, the CDR3 is TGTGCCAGCAGTCGAGCGGGAGTCAAATACAATGAGCAGTTCTTC.

The chain recombines TRBV18 with TRBJ1-1; 9 nucleotides match TRBD1. The CDR3 totals 14 residues. Trimming cost V 5 bases and J 4 bases; bases outside gene matches: 5. Germline loops: CDR1 KGHSH, CDR2 LQKENI. CDR3 region: CASSTTTGGTEAFF. CDR3 nucleotide sequence: TGTGCCAGCTCAACAACGACAGGGGGCACTGAAGCTTTCTTT. Variable domain in full (rest from reference TRBV18 and TRBJ1-1): NAGVMQNPRHLVRRRGQEARLRCSPMKGHSHVYWYRQLPEEGLKFMVYLQKENIIDESGMPKERFSAEFPKEGPSILRIQQVVRGDSAAYFCASSTTTGGTEAFFGQGTRLTVV.

The gene calls are TRBV9 and TRBJ2-3; a weak D match, TRBD2 (6 bases). This CDR3 comprises 13 residues. Germline CDR1 is SGDLS and CDR2 is YYNGEE. V gave up 0 bases and J gave up 6 bases, with 8 bases separating them. CDR3 protein: CASSVGAGDTQYF. In nucleotides, the CDR3 is TGTGCCAGCAGCGTAGGGGCGGGGGATACGCAGTATTTT.